These 13 T cell receptor beta chains share one sample of origin, sequenced in a study of cytomegalovirus exposure and HLA in healthy donors. TCRdb keeps only in-frame clones here, not all; method: immunoSEQ multiplex PCR. Of some 310,000 clones in the sample, roughly 86% were seen once. The sequenced sample consisted of PBMCs. These receptors were obtained from a man aged 25 to 40 in good health and CMV-seronegative.

The gene calls are TRBV4-1 and TRBJ2-3, with 12 positions matching TRBD2. Germline-derived CDR1 and CDR2 are MGHRA and YSYEKL. The CDR3 totals 17 residues. V was clipped by 2 bases and J by 1 base; unmatched bases: 4. The DNA for the CDR3 is TGCGCCAGCAGCCAACCTTGGACTAGCGGGGGCACAGATACGCAGTATTTT. Translated, it gives CASSQPWTSGGTDTQYF.

In the case of this clone: The same CDR3 arises from other DNA sequences in this sample as well. V usage is TRBV7-9 and J usage is TRBJ2-7, with 9 bases lining up with TRBD1. Trimming at V came to 6 bases and at J to 2 bases, leaving 5 bases not matched to a gene. The CDR3 has 14 residues. CDR1 and CDR2 (germline): SEHNR, FQNEAQ (reference sequence). CDR3: CASSPGTGPYEQYF. The CDR3 coding sequence is TGTGCCAGCAGTCCCGGGACAGGGCCCTACGAGCAGTACTTC.

The rearrangement uses TRBV7-9 and TRBJ2-7, with a possible D match to TRBD1 (6 bases). This CDR3 has 15 amino acids. The V and J ends lost 4 bases and 2 bases respectively, with 15 bases between them. CDR1 SEHNR and CDR2 FQNEAQ come from the germline V gene (reference sequence). CDR3 DNA sequence: TGTGCCAGCAGCTCGATCGAGACAGGTACCTACGAGCAGTACTTC. This codes for CASSSIETGTYEQYF.

The rearrangement uses TRBV9 and TRBJ1-5; D is possibly TRBD1 (5 bases). Trimming cost V 4 bases and J 3 bases, with 14 bases left between them. The CDR3 contains 15 residues. The germline V gene has CDR1 SGDLS and CDR2 YYNGEE. CDR3 region: CASSRGWRINQPQHF. The CDR3 nucleotides are TGTGCCAGCAGCAGGGGATGGCGAATCAATCAGCCCCAGCATTTT. Together with reference TRBV9 and TRBJ1-5, the CDR3 gives the full variable domain: DSGVTQTPKHLITATGQRVTLRCSPRSGDLSVYWYQQSLDQGLQFLIQYYNGEERAKGNILERFSAQQFPDLHSELNLSSLELGDSALYFCASSRGWRINQPQHFGDGTRLSIL.

This clone came up once. This chain connects TRBV6-6 to TRBJ1-2; TRBD1 is a possible D gene (5 bases). V lost 6 bases, J lost 4 bases, and 18 bases lay in between. This CDR3 has 15 residues. Germline V gene data show CDR1 as MNHNY and CDR2 as SVGAGI (reference sequence). CDR3 sequence: CASRGGSPLGYGYTF. For the CDR3, the DNA is TGTGCCAGCAGGGGGGGGAGCCCCCTGGGCTATGGCTACACCTTC.

CDR3 protein: CASSSPGQEAFF. CDR3 coding DNA: TGTGCCAGCAGCTCCCCGGGACAAGAAGCTTTCTTT. The chain is built from TRBV5-4 and TRBJ1-1, with a possible D match to TRBD1 (6 bases). V dropped 3 bases and J dropped 8 bases, with 11 bases sitting between them. The CDR3 covers 12 residues. Germline values: CDR1 SGHNT, CDR2 YYREEE (reference sequence). The full variable domain, rest sourced from reference TRBV5-4 and TRBJ1-1, is ETGVTQSPTHLIKTRGQQVTLRCSSQSGHNTVSWYQQALGQGPQFIFQYYREEENGRGNFPPRFSGLQFPNYSSELNVNALELDDSALYLCASSSPGQEAFFGQGTRLTVV.

This rearrangement joins TRBV14 to TRBJ2-7, with 10 bases that match TRBD1. CDR1 and CDR2 (germline): SGHDN, FVKESK. The CDR3 is 14 residues long. J was trimmed by 2 bases and V by 4 bases; bases with no gene match: 2. Here the CDR3 DNA reads TGTGCCAGCAGCCCGACAGGGGGCCCCTACGAGCAGTACTTC. This sequence encodes CASSPTGGPYEQYF.

V and J are TRBV7-6 and TRBJ2-7, with D tentatively TRBD1 (6 bases). The V end lost 1 base, the J end lost 2 bases, and 12 bases lay between the germline ends. The CDR3 extends over 15 amino acids. From germline, CDR1 is SGHVS and CDR2 FNYEAQ. The CDR3 spells CASSLGTGTPYEQYF. The CDR3 DNA reads as TGTGCCAGCAGCTTAGGAACAGGGACGCCCTACGAGCAGTACTTC.

This sequence joins TRBV19 and TRBJ2-3; D gene uncertain. The CDR3 extends over 13 amino acids. The V and J ends lost 4 bases and 8 bases respectively, with 13 bases between them. Germline V gene data show CDR1 as LNHDA and CDR2 as SQIVND (reference sequence). The CDR3 sequence: CASSTHDLGTQYF. CDR3 sequence (DNA): TGTGCCAGTAGTACTCATGACTTGGGTACGCAGTATTTT.

The chain has TRBV10-3 and TRBJ2-1, with TRBD2 as a possible D gene (6 bases). Trimming stripped 3 bases from V and 7 bases from J, with 13 bases between. This CDR3 comprises 14 residues. CDR1 and CDR2 (germline): ENHRY, SYGVKD. CDR3 DNA: TGTGCCATCAGTGAATGGGGGGATCAGAATGAGCAGTTCTTC. It translates to CAISEWGDQNEQFF.

V usage is TRBV6-5 and J usage is TRBJ2-1, with 11 bases fitting TRBD1. Germline CDR1 is MNHEY and CDR2 is SVGAGI. J gave up 8 bases and V 6 bases, and 6 bases lay outside the gene matches. The CDR3 contains 14 residues. Here the CDR3 reads CASSPDRGLDEQFF. In DNA form, the CDR3 reads TGTGCCAGCAGCCCGGACAGGGGGCTGGATGAGCAGTTCTTC.

This chain joins TRBV6-6 and TRBJ1-1, with 7 bases fitting TRBD1. Unmatched junction bases numbered 9, after V lost 5 bases and J lost 3 bases. Germline CDR1 reads MNHNY; CDR2 reads SVGAGI (reference sequence). The CDR3 spans 15 residues. CDR3 nucleotide sequence: TGTGCCAGCAGTATAACAGGGGAGGCGTACACTGAAGCTTTCTTT. It is translated as CASSITGEAYTEAFF.

This sequence joins TRBV2 and TRBJ2-3; TRBD1 matches at 10 bases. This CDR3 has 14 residues. The trim removed 9 bases at V and 4 bases at J, leaving 7 bases unmatched. The V gene's germline CDR1 is SNHLY and CDR2 FYNNEI. CDR3 in amino acids: CARGQGGSPDTQYF. CDR3 nucleotide sequence: TGTGCCAGAGGACAGGGGGGGAGTCCAGATACGCAGTATTTT.